Below are 21 T cell receptor beta chains sequenced from a single sample in a study of blood T cells in healthy people across ages. It was with a sample-barcoded 5' primer and a J-beta primer mix that a second PCR of roughly 7 to 12 cycles was run. TCRdb reanalysed the 5' RACE reads using MiXCR and keeps one entry per CDR3 protein. The sample has over a million distinct CDR3 sequences; under 30% are singletons. The data also belong to a second study, concerning T cells of mothers and their children.

Material for sequencing was blood. These receptor sequences come from a girl aged 2 to 9 in good health.

This chain's CDR3 is CASSQDRSSGIKETQYF. The CDR3 DNA reads as TGCGCCAGCAGCCAAGATCGTTCTAGCGGGATAAAAGAGACCCAGTACTTC. The chain combines TRBV4-1 with TRBJ2-5; TRBD2 matches at 9 bases. The germline gives CDR1 MGHRA, CDR2 YSYEKL. V was clipped by 0 bases and J by 3 bases; unmatched bases: 8. This CDR3 spans 17 amino acids.

V is TRBV3-1 and J is TRBJ2-2, with D maybe TRBD1 (5 bases). The CDR3 runs to 17 residues. Looked up from germline, CDR1 is LGHDT and CDR2 is YNNKEL (reference sequence). Trimming left V 0 bases short and J 7 bases short, with 18 bases between. The CDR3 DNA is TGTGCCAGCAGCCAAGAGCTGCGGACCACAGGTGTCGGGGAGCTGTTTTTT. Translation gives CASSQELRTTGVGELFF.

Worth noting for this clonotype: A read error may produce the germline difference seen at one junction end. V usage is TRBV4-3 and J usage is TRBJ2-3; 7 bases line up with TRBD1. The CDR3 runs 16 residues. CDR1 is LGHNA and CDR2 is YSLEER in the germline V gene. The CDR3 nucleotides are TGCGCCAGCAGCCAAGATGTGAGCGTGGGGACAGATACGCCGTATTTT. Its protein is CASSQDVSVGTDTPYF.

V usage is TRBV27 and J usage is TRBJ1-1; TRBD1 might be the D (6 bases). Germline CDR1 and CDR2: MNHEY and SMNVEV (reference sequence). V shed 3 bases and J shed 0 bases, with 14 bases lying between them. There are 16 residues in the CDR3. The CDR3 reads CASSFSLGGMNTEAFF. The CDR3 DNA reads TGTGCCAGCAGTTTTTCCTTAGGGGGAATGAACACTGAAGCTTTCTTT.

A few counts support this clonotype. The chain links TRBV3-1 to TRBJ2-1; 11 nucleotides line up with TRBD2. Germline assignment: CDR1 LGHDT and CDR2 YNNKEL (reference sequence). The V and J ends lost 1 base and 0 bases, in that order; junction bases with no gene match: 8. CDR3 length: 19 amino acids. CDR3 protein: CASSQVVAGGQSSYNEQFF. The CDR3 coding sequence is TGTGCCAGCAGCCAAGTGGTAGCGGGGGGGCAAAGCTCCTACAATGAGCAGTTCTTC.

The V call is TRBV4-3, the J call TRBJ2-1, with TRBD2 matching 7 bases. Trimming cost V 4 bases and J 6 bases; bases outside gene matches: 12. From germline, CDR1 is LGHNA and CDR2 YSLEER. CDR3 length: 16 amino acids. CDR3 protein: CASSRHLAAAANEQFF. CDR3 sequence (DNA): TGCGCCAGCAGCCGGCATCTAGCGGCCGCAGCCAATGAGCAGTTCTTC.

The chain employs TRBV19 and TRBJ1-1; tentative D call: TRBD1 (5 bases). Germline V lookup: CDR1 LNHDA, CDR2 SQIVND (reference sequence). Trimming stripped 4 bases from V and 5 bases from J, with 14 bases between. The CDR3 sequence is 14 residues long. CDR3 residues: CASSKYRGGTEAFF. The DNA for the CDR3 is TGTGCCAGTAGTAAATATAGGGGAGGAACTGAAGCTTTCTTT. Supplemented by reference TRBV19 and TRBJ1-1, the full variable domain reads DGGITQSPKYLFRKEGQNVTLSCEQNLNHDAMYWYRQDPGQGLRLIYYSQIVNDFQKGDIAEGYSVSREKKESFPLTVTSAQKNPTAFYLCASSKYRGGTEAFFGQGTRLTVV.

This clonotype came up a few times. V is TRBV20-1 and J is TRBJ2-3, with TRBD2 identical over 13 bases. Germline CDR1 is DFQATT and CDR2 is SNEGSKA (reference sequence). The trim removed 1 base at V and 12 bases at J, leaving 10 bases unmatched. This CDR3 contains 15 residues. The CDR3 region is CSARVLAGGIGTQYF. The DNA for the CDR3 is TGCAGTGCTAGAGTACTAGCGGGAGGGATTGGTACACAGTATTTT.

This clonotype was seen a handful of times. The V call is TRBV10-3, the J call TRBJ2-2; D gene uncertain. Trimming shortened V by 3 bases and J by 0 bases, and 5 bases separated the two germline ends. Germline V lookup: CDR1 ENHRY, CDR2 SYGVKD. This CDR3 spans 14 amino acids. The CDR3 sequence is CAISDSSNTGELFF. CDR3 in DNA: TGTGCCATCAGTGACAGTTCGAACACCGGGGAGCTGTTTTTT.

The rearrangement uses TRBV20-1 and TRBJ2-7; D is unclear. The CDR3 consists of 13 residues. The V and J ends lost 0 bases and 7 bases respectively, with 13 bases between them. Germline loops: CDR1 DFQATT, CDR2 SNEGSKA (reference sequence). The CDR3: CSARDHPLLEQYF. Written as DNA, the CDR3 is TGCAGTGCTAGAGATCATCCCCTTTTGGAGCAGTACTTC.

The chain has TRBV10-3 and TRBJ2-2, with 10 bases aligning to TRBD1. The CDR3 contains 13 residues. Germline V gene data show CDR1 as ENHRY and CDR2 as SYGVKD. V was pared by 6 bases and J by 7 bases, with 2 bases of the junction left unmatched. The CDR3 loop is CAIRDRGNGELFF. The CDR3 DNA is TGTGCCATCAGGGACAGGGGGAACGGGGAGCTGTTTTTT.

The chain joins TRBV28 to TRBJ2-5, with 7 bases identical to TRBD2. The end of the DNA fits TRBJ2-1 better, so the J call may be wrong. This CDR3 contains 14 residues. Germline V gene lookup returns CDR1 MDHEN and CDR2 SYDVKM. The CDR3 here is CASSLSSWGGEQFF. CDR3 coding DNA: TGTGCCAGCAGTTTATCGAGTTGGGGGGGTGAGCAGTTCTTC.

The chain links TRBV6-5 to TRBJ1-1, with D hard to call. This CDR3 has 16 residues. In germline, CDR1 is MNHEY, CDR2 SVGAGI. The V end was cut by 0 bases, the J end by 0 bases, with 11 bases between. DNA of the CDR3: TGTGCCAGCAGTTACTCCCAGACCTGGATGAACACTGAAGCTTTCTTT. As protein: CASSYSQTWMNTEAFF.

The CDR3 region has the DNA TGTGCCAGCAGCCCCAGTGGGCTTAGGGACATTCAGTACTTC. It yields the protein CASSPSGLRDIQYF. The rearrangement uses TRBV7-8 and TRBJ2-4; no firm D call. The CDR3 runs 14 residues. Germline CDR1 SGHVS, CDR2 FQNEAQ. V was trimmed by 5 bases and J by 8 bases, leaving 16 bases between them.

The genes are TRBV6-5 and TRBJ1-2; no clear D gene. CDR1 is MNHEY, CDR2 SVGAGI, per germline. The CDR3 sequence is 14 residues long. V shed 2 bases and J shed 8 bases, with 15 bases lying between them. The CDR3 loop reads CASSYISAIGGYTF. The CDR3 region has the DNA TGTGCCAGCAGTTACATCAGCGCCATCGGAGGCTACACCTTC.

The chain is built from TRBV2 and TRBJ2-7, with TRBD2 matching 8 bases. The CDR3 length is 15 residues. CDR1 and CDR2 (germline): SNHLY, FYNNEI. Unmatched junction bases numbered 10, after V lost 5 bases and J lost 4 bases. The CDR3 spells CASSQTAGAFYEQYF. CDR3 in DNA: TGTGCCAGCAGTCAAACAGCGGGGGCCTTTTACGAGCAGTACTTC.

The chain has TRBV3-1 and TRBJ2-7; TRBD1 matches 8 bases. Trimming cost V 5 bases and J 7 bases; bases outside gene matches: 7. This CDR3 region has 13 residues. Germline V CDR1 and CDR2: LGHDT, YNNKEL (reference sequence). CDR3 DNA sequence: TGTGCCAGCAGCTCAGGACAGGGTGTTGAGCAGTACTTC. Translated, it gives CASSSGQGVEQYF.

This clonotype was picked up a small number of times. The rearrangement uses TRBV12-3 or TRBV12-4 and TRBJ2-5; TRBD2 might be the D (6 bases). The better agreement between TRBJ2-1 and the DNA end casts doubt on the J call. This CDR3 has 15 residues. CDR3 protein: CASSLVPFPGDEQFF. The CDR3 DNA reads as TGTGCCAGCAGTTTAGTCCCGTTCCCGGGAGATGAGCAGTTCTTC.

This clonotype turned up a few times. J is TRBJ1-4 and V is TRBV10-3, with D perhaps TRBD1 (5 bases). Germline V CDR1 and CDR2: ENHRY, SYGVKD. The CDR3 spans 11 residues. V was pared by 1 base and J by 12 bases, with 6 bases between. CDR3 amino acids: CAISEWGELFF. DNA of the CDR3: TGTGCCATCAGTGAGTGGGGGGAACTGTTTTTT.

The genes are TRBV7-9 and TRBJ2-1; D is possibly TRBD1 (7 bases). Trimming left V 6 bases short and J 5 bases short, with 20 bases between. The CDR3 totals 16 residues. The V gene's germline CDR1 is SEHNR and CDR2 FQNEAQ (reference sequence). This chain's CDR3 is CASSFPQGEADNEQFF. The CDR3 region has the DNA TGTGCCAGCAGTTTCCCTCAGGGGGAGGCTGACAATGAGCAGTTCTTC.

This clonotype has only a few counts. The chain recombines TRBV12-3 or TRBV12-4 with TRBJ1-4; 10 bases map to TRBD1. V lost 7 bases, J lost 8 bases, and 7 bases stayed unmatched. The CDR3 is made up of 14 amino acids. The chain's CDR3 is CASTPGQGPEKLFF. CDR3 nucleotide sequence: TGTGCCAGCACCCCGGGACAGGGGCCAGAAAAACTGTTTTTT.